These T cell receptor beta chains were read from a single sample in a study of OX40 agonist ivuxolimab in advanced cancers. TCRdb keeps only in-frame clones here, not all; method: immunoSEQ multiplex PCR. The table has 25,000 to 35,000 clones, 84% seen once; the top ten hold roughly 21%. The sequenced sample was CD4+ or CD8+ T cells sorted from blood, obtained in a trial of the OX40 agonist ivuxolimab. The receptors stem from an adult with an advanced solid tumor such as melanoma, head and neck, liver or kidney cancer. Each CDR3 is given with its conserved first and last residue. D genes are given only for firm matches. Clone sizes are given selectively: once, few, many, or a class where the clone is expanded.

V gene	J gene	D gene	clone size	CDR3 DNA	CDR3 protein
TRBV19	TRBJ1-1	-	-	TGTGCCAGTAGTCGAAGGAACACTGAAGCTTTCTTT	CASSRRNTEAFF
TRBV10-2	TRBJ2-7	-	-	TGCGCCAGCAGTGATGGGGGCGAGCAGTACTTC	CASSDGGEQYF
TRBV7-9	TRBJ1-1	TRBD1	-	TGTGCCAGCAGCCGGGACAGGGGGGACACTGAAGCTTTCTTT	CASSRDRGDTEAFF
TRBV4-1	TRBJ2-7	TRBD2	-	TGCGCCAGCAGTCGGGGGACTACTGGCTACGAGCAGTACTTC	CASSRGTTGYEQYF
TRBV11-2	TRBJ1-1	-	-	TGTGCCAGCAGCTTATGGGGGAGGGGTGAAGCTTTCTTT	CASSLWGRGEAFF
TRBV4-3	TRBJ2-7	TRBD1	many	TGCGCCAGCAGCCAATCGCAGGGGGTACCCTCCTACGAGCAGTACTTC	CASSQSQGVPSYEQYF
TRBV2	TRBJ2-7	TRBD2	-	TGTGCCAGCAGGACTAGCGGGAGGCCCTGGAAGCAGTACTTC	CASRTSGRPWKQYF
TRBV27	TRBJ2-7	-	-	TGTGCCAGCAGTTTATCATCGGGAGTCTCCTACGAGCAGTACTTC	CASSLSSGVSYEQYF
TRBV28	TRBJ1-5	TRBD1	-	TGTGCCAGCAGTATAGGGACAGGGGGCGTTCAGCCCCAGCATTTT	CASSIGTGGVQPQHF
TRBV27	TRBJ1-1	-	-	TGTGCCAGCAGTTTCCCGGGGGCGCGAGGCACTGAAGCTTTCTTT	CASSFPGARGTEAFF
TRBV4-1	TRBJ2-7	TRBD2	-	TGCGCCAGCAGCCAAGAAGGTTGGACTAGCTACGAGCAGTACTTC	CASSQEGWTSYEQYF
TRBV7-8	TRBJ1-4	-	-	TGTGCCAGCAGCCCAAACTTCGGTGCTAATGAAAAACTGTTTTTT	CASSPNFGANEKLFF
TRBV6-1	TRBJ2-1	-	-	TGTGCCAGCAGTGGGACGGTACCCGAAGGACAGTTCTTC	CASSGTVPEGQFF
TRBV5-4	TRBJ2-2	TRBD2	-	TGTGCCAGCAGCGCCACTAGCGGAGCGAACACCGGGGAGCTGTTTTTT	CASSATSGANTGELFF
TRBV7-3	TRBJ2-1	TRBD2	-	TGTGCCAGCAGCCCCGGACTAGCGGGGGTGGACAATGAGCAGTTCTTC	CASSPGLAGVDNEQFF
TRBV9	TRBJ2-7	TRBD1	-	TGTGCCAGCAGCGTAGCTGGGACAGGGGGCTACGAGCAGTACTTC	CASSVAGTGGYEQYF
TRBV5-1	TRBJ2-7	-	-	TGCGCCAGCAGCTTGGGACAGCTCTCCTACGAGCAGTACTTC	CASSLGQLSYEQYF
TRBV9	TRBJ1-4	-	-	TGTGCCAGCAGCGGTTCATCGGGACGAGCCGAAAAACTGTTTTTT	CASSGSSGRAEKLFF
TRBV27	TRBJ2-5	-	-	TGTGCCAGCAGCTTTGGCGGGACCCAGTACTTC	CASSFGGTQYF
TRBV7-3	TRBJ2-1	TRBD2	-	TGTGCCAGCAGCTTAGGACTAGCGGGAGGGGATGAGCAGTTCTTC	CASSLGLAGGDEQFF
TRBV11-2	TRBJ2-2	TRBD2	-	TGTGCCAGCAGCTTAGATCTCCGGGAGGGGATAATGAACACCGGGGAGCTGTTTTTT	CASSLDLREGIMNTGELFF
TRBV9	TRBJ1-6	-	-	TGTGCCAGCAGCGAACAGAGCTCCTATAATTCACCCCTCCACTTT	CASSEQSSYNSPLHF
TRBV6-5	TRBJ1-5	-	-	TGTGCCAGTGGACCGCCCCAGCATTTT	CASGPPQHF
TRBV4-1	TRBJ1-5	TRBD1	-	TGCGCCAGCAGCCAACCCCGGGACAGGGGTGGGGATCAGCCCCAGCATTTT	CASSQPRDRGGDQPQHF
TRBV2	TRBJ1-1	-	-	TGTGCCAGCAGTGAGAGGGACACCGAGAACACTGAAGCTTTCTTT	CASSERDTENTEAFF
TRBV11-2	TRBJ1-1	-	medium-sized	TGTGCCAGCAGCTTAGAAGGGTTTTCTGCTGAAGCTTTCTTT	CASSLEGFSAEAFF
TRBV7-2	TRBJ2-2	TRBD2	-	TGTGCCAGCAGCTTGTTTAGCGGGAGGCCGAACACCGGGGAGCTGTTTTTT	CASSLFSGRPNTGELFF
TRBV11-2	TRBJ2-3	TRBD1	-	TGTGCCAGCGCCACAGGGGCTTATAGGCAGTATTTT	CASATGAYRQYF
TRBV6-4	TRBJ2-1	TRBD2	many	TGTGCCAGCAGTGACGGGACTAGCGGGGGGAATGAGCAGTTCTTC	CASSDGTSGGNEQFF
TRBV10-3	TRBJ2-5	TRBD2	-	TGTGCCATCAGTGACCTCCTCCGCGGGAGGGTCCAAGAGACCCAGTACTTC	CAISDLLRGRVQETQYF
TRBV4-1	TRBJ2-7	-	-	TGCGCCAGCAGCCAAGACAGGGGTAGAACCTACGAGCAGTACTTC	CASSQDRGRTYEQYF
TRBV5-1	TRBJ2-3	TRBD1	-	TGCGCCAGCAGCCCCCGGGACAGGGTGGGGGCAGATACGCAGTATTTT	CASSPRDRVGADTQYF
TRBV5-6	TRBJ2-1	-	once	TGTGCCAGCCTAGCGCGCAATGAGCAGTTCTTC	CASLARNEQFF
TRBV29-1	TRBJ2-1	-	few	TGCAGCGTTGAAGATCGAGTCAATGAGCAGTTCTTC	CSVEDRVNEQFF
TRBV7-8	TRBJ2-7	TRBD2	-	TGTGCCAGCAGTTGGAGCGGGGGGTCCTACGAGCAGTACTTC	CASSWSGGSYEQYF
TRBV5-6	TRBJ1-1	-	-	TGTGCCAGCAGCTTCGGCACTGAAGCTTTCTTT	CASSFGTEAFF
TRBV10-2	TRBJ2-1	-	-	TGCGCCAGCAGTGACATTGGTGAGCAGTTCTTC	CASSDIGEQFF
TRBV6-1	TRBJ2-7	-	-	TGTGCCAGCAGTGATGGGCCTGCCTACGAGCAGTACTTC	CASSDGPAYEQYF
TRBV4-2	TRBJ1-2	-	-	TGTGCCAGCAGCCAAGATTGGGAGGACACCTCTAACTATGGCTACACCTTC	CASSQDWEDTSNYGYTF
TRBV5-4	TRBJ2-2	-	-	TGTGCCAGCAGCTTGGTGCGGGGGAACACCGGGGAGCTGTTTTTT	CASSLVRGNTGELFF
TRBV5-6	TRBJ2-1	-	-	TGTGCCAGCAGCTTTCTCTACAATGAGCAGTTCTTC	CASSFLYNEQFF
TRBV7-8	TRBJ1-2	-	-	TGTGCCAGCAGCTGGCTCGGGTCGGGCTATGGCTACACCTTC	CASSWLGSGYGYTF
TRBV4-2	TRBJ2-3	-	-	TGTGCCAGCAGCCAAGATGAGGCTAGCGGCACAGATACGCAGTATTTT	CASSQDEASGTDTQYF
TRBV2	TRBJ2-1	TRBD1	-	TGTGCCAGCAGCGTTACAGGGGGAAATTACAATGAGCAGTTCTTC	CASSVTGGNYNEQFF
TRBV7-2	TRBJ2-3	-	many	TGTGCCAGCAGCTTATTTTTAACAGATACGCAGTATTTT	CASSLFLTDTQYF
TRBV28	TRBJ2-6	-	-	TGTGCCAGCAGTGTTGGTGGGTCTGGGGCCAACGTCCTGACTTTC	CASSVGGSGANVLTF
TRBV5-8	TRBJ2-7	-	-	TGTGCCAGCAGCCGCCGCGGGGAGGCCTCCTACGAGCAGTACTTC	CASSRRGEASYEQYF
TRBV4-1	TRBJ1-1	-	-	TGCGCCAGCAGCCCACCCACCAGTTTGAACACTGAAGCTTTCTTT	CASSPPTSLNTEAFF
TRBV19	TRBJ1-2	-	-	TGTGCCAGTAGCCAGGGCTTCAACTATGGCTACACCTTC	CASSQGFNYGYTF